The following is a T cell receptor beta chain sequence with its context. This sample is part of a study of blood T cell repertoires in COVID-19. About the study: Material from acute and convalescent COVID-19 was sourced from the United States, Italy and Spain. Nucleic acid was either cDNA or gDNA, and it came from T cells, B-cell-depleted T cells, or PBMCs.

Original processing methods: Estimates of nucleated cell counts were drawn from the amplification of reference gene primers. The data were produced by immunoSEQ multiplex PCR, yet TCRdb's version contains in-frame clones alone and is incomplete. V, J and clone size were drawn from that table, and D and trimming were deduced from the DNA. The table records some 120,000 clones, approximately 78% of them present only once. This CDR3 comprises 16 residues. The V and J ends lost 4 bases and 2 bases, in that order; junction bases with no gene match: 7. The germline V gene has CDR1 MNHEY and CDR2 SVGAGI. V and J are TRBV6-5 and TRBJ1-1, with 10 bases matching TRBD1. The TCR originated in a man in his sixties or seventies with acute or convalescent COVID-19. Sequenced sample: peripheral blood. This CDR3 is CASSFRRTGGNTEAFF. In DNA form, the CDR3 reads TGTGCCAGCAGTTTCCGAAGGACAGGGGGTAACACTGAAGCTTTCTTT.